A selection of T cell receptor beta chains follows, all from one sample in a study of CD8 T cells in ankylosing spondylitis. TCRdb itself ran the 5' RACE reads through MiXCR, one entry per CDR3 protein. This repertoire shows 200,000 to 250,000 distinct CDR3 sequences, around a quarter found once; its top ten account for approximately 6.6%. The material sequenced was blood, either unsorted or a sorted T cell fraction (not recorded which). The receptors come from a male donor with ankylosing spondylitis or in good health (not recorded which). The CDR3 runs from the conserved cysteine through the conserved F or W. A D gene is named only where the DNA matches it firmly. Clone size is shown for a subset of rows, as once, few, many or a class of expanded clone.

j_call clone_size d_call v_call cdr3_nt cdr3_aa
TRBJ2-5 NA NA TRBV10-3 TGTGCCATCAGTGAGTCCAAGGGATCGGAGACCCAGTACTTC CAISESKGSETQYF
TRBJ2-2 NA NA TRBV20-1 TGCAGTGCTTATTCGGAAGCGAACACCGGGGAGCTGTTTTTT CSAYSEANTGELFF
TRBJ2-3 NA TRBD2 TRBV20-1 TGCAGTGCCGAGGTGACTAGCGGGATAGGAACAGATACGCAGTATTTT CSAEVTSGIGTDTQYF
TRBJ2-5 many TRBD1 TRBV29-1 TGCAGCGTTGACACGGACAGGGGGCAAGAGACCCAGTACTTC CSVDTDRGQETQYF
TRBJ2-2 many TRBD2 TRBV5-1 TGCGCCAGCAGCCAACTAGCGGGGAACACCGGGGAGCTGTTTTTT CASSQLAGNTGELFF
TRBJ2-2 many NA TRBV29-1 TGCAGCGTAGCTCCCTGGCCCACCGGGGAGCTGTTTTTT CSVAPWPTGELFF
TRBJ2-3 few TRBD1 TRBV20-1 TGCAGTGCGCGACAGGGGATCAGAGATACGCAGTATTTT CSARQGIRDTQYF
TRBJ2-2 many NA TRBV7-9 TGTGCCAGCAGCTTAGCTGGGGCCGGGGAGCTGTTTTTT CASSLAGAGELFF
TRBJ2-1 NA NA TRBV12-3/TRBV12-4 TGTGCCAGCAGTTTCTCCAATGCCAATGAGCAGTTCTTC CASSFSNANEQFF
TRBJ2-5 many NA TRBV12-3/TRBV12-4 TGTGCCAGCAGTTTTAATGCGGAGACCCAGTACTTC CASSFNAETQYF
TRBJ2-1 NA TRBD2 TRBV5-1 TGCGCCAGCAGCTACGGGACTAGCGTGGATGAGCAGTTCTTC CASSYGTSVDEQFF
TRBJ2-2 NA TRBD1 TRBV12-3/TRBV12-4 TGTGCCAGCAGTTTAAGAGGGGGCGCAACCGGGGAGCTGTTTTTT CASSLRGGATGELFF
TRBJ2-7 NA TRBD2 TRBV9 TGTGCCAGCAGCGTATCGGGGGGCTCCTACGAGCAGTACTTC CASSVSGGSYEQYF
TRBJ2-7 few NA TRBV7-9 TGTGCCAGCAGCCAAACCCCCGGGACAGCGGGGACTTACGAGCAGTACTTC CASSQTPGTAGTYEQYF
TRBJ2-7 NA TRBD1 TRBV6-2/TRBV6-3 TGTGCCAGCAGTCCCTCCGGGACAGCGACCTACGAGCAGTACTTC CASSPSGTATYEQYF
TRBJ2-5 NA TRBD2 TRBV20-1 TGCAGTGCTCGAGACGGGACTACCGGGGGAGAGACCCAGTACTTC CSARDGTTGGETQYF
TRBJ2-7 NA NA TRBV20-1 TGCAGTGCCATTACCCCGGGACCAGGGTCGGCCGAGCAGTACTTC CSAITPGPGSAEQYF
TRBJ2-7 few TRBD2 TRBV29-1 TGCAGCGTCGGGACTAGCGGAGACTACGAGCAGTACTTC CSVGTSGDYEQYF
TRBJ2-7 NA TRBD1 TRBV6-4 TGTGCCAGCAGTCCTCGGGACAGGGTTTTCTACGAGCAGTACTTC CASSPRDRVFYEQYF
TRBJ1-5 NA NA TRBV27 TGTGCCAGCAGGACGACGTGGGATCAGCCCCAGCATTTT CASRTTWDQPQHF
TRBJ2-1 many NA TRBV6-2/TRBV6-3 TGTGCCAGCAGTTACAGTCCTTCCTACAATGAGCAGTTCTTC CASSYSPSYNEQFF
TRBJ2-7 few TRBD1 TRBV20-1 TGCAGTGCTACAGCACGACAGGGTAGGGGCGAGCAGTACTTC CSATARQGRGEQYF
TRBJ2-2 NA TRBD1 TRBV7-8 TGTGCCAGCAGCTTAAGAACAGGGGGAAACACCGGGGAGCTGTTTTTT CASSLRTGGNTGELFF
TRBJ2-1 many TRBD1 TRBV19 TGTGCCAGTAGCCTTTGGCACTCAGGGGGTTCCTACAATGAGCAGTTCTTC CASSLWHSGGSYNEQFF
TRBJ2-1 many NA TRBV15 TGTGCCACCAGCAGGTTGTATGAGCAGTTCTTC CATSRLYEQFF
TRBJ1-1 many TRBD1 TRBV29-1 TGCAGCGTCGAGGGACAGATGAACACTGAAGCTTTCTTT CSVEGQMNTEAFF
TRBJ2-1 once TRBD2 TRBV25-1 TGTGCCAGCACCACGGGACTAGCGGGAAACAATGAGCAGTTCTTC CASTTGLAGNNEQFF
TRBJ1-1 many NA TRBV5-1 TGCGCCAGCAGCTTGGAGACGGTGAACACTGAAGCTTTCTTT CASSLETVNTEAFF
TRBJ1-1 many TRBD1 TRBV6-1 TGTGCCAGCAGTCCCCCGGGACAGTTGAACACTGAAGCTTTCTTT CASSPPGQLNTEAFF
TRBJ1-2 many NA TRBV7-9 TGTGCCAGCAGCTTAGAAGCAGGGCCGAACTATGGCTACACCTTC CASSLEAGPNYGYTF
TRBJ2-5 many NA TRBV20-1 TGCAGTGCTAGAAAAGGGACGGCTCAAGAGACCCAGTACTTC CSARKGTAQETQYF
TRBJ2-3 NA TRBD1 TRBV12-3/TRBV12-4 TGTGCCAGCAGTTTTAGGCAGGGGGCAGATACGCAGTATTTT CASSFRQGADTQYF
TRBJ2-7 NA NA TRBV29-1 TGCAGCGTTGAAGGCTTGGCCAGATCCTACGAGCAGTACTTC CSVEGLARSYEQYF
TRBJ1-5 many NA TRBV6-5 TGTGCCAGCAGTTATGACGGTGGGTACCAGCCCCAGCATTTT CASSYDGGYQPQHF
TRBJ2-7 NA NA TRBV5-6 TGTGCCAGCAGCTTCAACGCTTACGAGCAGTACTTC CASSFNAYEQYF
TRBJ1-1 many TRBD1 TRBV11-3 TGTGCCAGCAGCTTAGATATGCAGGGGGTGGCTTTCTTT CASSLDMQGVAFF
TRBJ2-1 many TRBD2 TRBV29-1 TGCAGCGTTGTCCCTAGCGGGAGGGGCAATGAGCAGTTCTTC CSVVPSGRGNEQFF
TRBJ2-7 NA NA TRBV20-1 TGCAGTGCCAGGGGACCGAACTACGAGCAGTACTTC CSARGPNYEQYF
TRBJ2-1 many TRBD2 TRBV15 TGTGCCACCAGCCCCGGGGGACTAGCGGCCTACAATGAGCAGTTCTTC CATSPGGLAAYNEQFF
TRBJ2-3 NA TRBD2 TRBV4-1 TGCGCCAGCAGTCGGACGACTAGCGGGAATGGCACAGATACGCAGTATTTT CASSRTTSGNGTDTQYF
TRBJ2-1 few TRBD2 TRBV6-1 TGTGCCAGCAGCCTTCGGGGGACTACGACCAATGAGCAGTTCTTC CASSLRGTTTNEQFF
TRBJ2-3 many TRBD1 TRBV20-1 TGCAGTGTTCAGGGGGTGCAGGGTCGCACAGATACGCAGTATTTT CSVQGVQGRTDTQYF
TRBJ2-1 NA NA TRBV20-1 TGCAGTGCTAGAGATTCCGGGCAGGGGAGGAATGAGCAGTTCTTC CSARDSGQGRNEQFF
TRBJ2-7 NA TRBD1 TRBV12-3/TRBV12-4 TGTGCCAGCACACGCGGACAGGGGGCCTCCTACGAGCAGTACTTC CASTRGQGASYEQYF
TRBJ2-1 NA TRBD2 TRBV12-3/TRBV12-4 TGTGCCAGCAGTTTTGGCGGGAGGGCTATTGAGCAGTTCTTC CASSFGGRAIEQFF
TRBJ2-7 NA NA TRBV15 TGTGCCACCAGCAGTGGTCGGGTAGCTGATTACGAGCAGTACTTC CATSSGRVADYEQYF
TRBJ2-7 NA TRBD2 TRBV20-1 TGCAGTGCACCGCCCCTCACGGGAGGAAAAGAGCAGTACTTC CSAPPLTGGKEQYF
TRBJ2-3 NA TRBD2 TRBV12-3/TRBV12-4 TGTGCCAGCAGGACTAGCGGAGCAGATACGCAGTATTTT CASRTSGADTQYF
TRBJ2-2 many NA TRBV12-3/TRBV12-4 TGTGCCAGCAGCTATTTTACGAACACCGGGGAGCTGTTTTTT CASSYFTNTGELFF
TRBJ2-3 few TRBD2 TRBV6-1 TGTGCCAGCAGTGGTCTAGCGGGAGGGCATCGAATCACAGATACGCAGTATTTT CASSGLAGGHRITDTQYF
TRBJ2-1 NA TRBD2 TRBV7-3 TGTGCCAGCGGAATTCTAGCGGACCTTCCCCACTCCTACAATGAGCAGTTCTTC CASGILADLPHSYNEQFF
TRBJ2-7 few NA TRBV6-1 TGTGCCAGCAGGACGTTAGCGACCTACGAGCAGTACTTC CASRTLATYEQYF
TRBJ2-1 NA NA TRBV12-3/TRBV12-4 TGTGCCAGCAGTTCGCGTATGGGGGGCTCCTACAATGAGCAGTTCTTC CASSSRMGGSYNEQFF
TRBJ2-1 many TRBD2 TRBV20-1 TGCAGTGCTAGGCCCATGACTAGCGGGAGAAATGAGCAGTTCTTC CSARPMTSGRNEQFF
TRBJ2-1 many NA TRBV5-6 TGTGCCAGCAGCTTGGATATAGGGGGCGGGAGCTCCTACAATGAGCAGTTCTTC CASSLDIGGGSSYNEQFF
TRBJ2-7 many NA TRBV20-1 TGCAGTGCTACGGACCGTCCTTCCTACGAGCAGTACTTC CSATDRPSYEQYF
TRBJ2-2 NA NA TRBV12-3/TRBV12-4 TGTGCCAGCAGCCCTTTAGGGAGGACCGGGGAGCTGTTTTTT CASSPLGRTGELFF